This TCR beta chain was retrieved from a study of OX40 agonist ivuxolimab in advanced cancers. As for the study in general: Of the patients, three showed partial responses, one with hepatocellular carcinoma and two with cutaneous melanoma.

CDR3 length: 15 amino acids. Germline V gene lookup returns CDR1 SGHAT and CDR2 FQNNGV. The ends were cut back, 0 bases at V and 4 bases at J, with 9 bases in the middle. TCRdb's table, derived via immunoSEQ multiplex PCR, lists solely in-frame clones and lacks some. The sample has about 20,000 clones, about 83% seen once; the top ten hold over 15%. With autoimmune disease history or systemic immunosuppression, patients were excluded. The J gene is TRBJ2-2, the V gene TRBV11-2; D may be TRBD2 (5 bases). Sequenced material: CD4+ or CD8+ T cells sorted from blood, taken in a trial of the OX40 agonist ivuxolimab. This TCR was sampled from an adult with an advanced solid tumor such as melanoma, head and neck, liver or kidney cancer. The CDR3 sequence: CASSLEASFTGELFF. The CDR3 region has the DNA TGTGCCAGCAGCTTAGAGGCTAGCTTCACCGGGGAGCTGTTTTTT.